The T cell receptor (beta chain) under discussion was sequenced for a study of molecular identifiers for immune sequencing clone quantification. Bulk libraries came from a prior protocol with listed TCR primers. MiXCR, run by TCRdb on the PCR reads, gives a single entry per CDR3 protein. The table lists about 320,000 distinct CDR3 sequences, roughly 23% of them singletons, with about 0.81% in the top ten. This CDR3 is 14 amino acids long. Trimming cost V 0 bases and J 0 bases, with 9 bases left between them. CDR1 and CDR2 from the germline V gene are DFQATT and SNEGSKA (reference sequence). Material: naive CD8+ T cells from blood, with Jurkat cell RNA spiked in. Indicated subset: FACS-sorted CD8+CD4-CCR7+CD45RA+ naive T cells. The sequence derives from a human donor in good health. Some libraries in this study had Jurkat cell RNA spiked in. This rearrangement joins TRBV20-1 to TRBJ2-7, with a possible D match to TRBD2 (6 bases). The CDR3 DNA reads as TGCAGTGCTAGAGACCTGACTAGCTCCTACGAGCAGTACTTC. Residues: CSARDLTSSYEQYF.